The 17 T cell receptor beta chains reported below all come from one sample, sequenced in a study of blood T cell repertoires in COVID-19. The method was immunoSEQ multiplex PCR; TCRdb's version includes in-frame clones alone and lacks a portion of them. The sample holds some 99,000 clones, 81% seen once. Sequencing used peripheral blood. The receptor source for this set is a woman of 80 years or more with acute or convalescent COVID-19.

This chain connects TRBV5-4 to TRBJ1-1; 7 bases map to TRBD1. The V gene's germline CDR1 is SGHNT and CDR2 YYREEE (reference sequence). This CDR3 contains 14 residues. V gave up 2 bases and J gave up 7 bases; unmatched junction bases: 8. In nucleotides, the CDR3 is TGTGCCAGCAGCTTACAAGACAGGGTGGGTGAAGCTTTCTTT. Protein product: CASSLQDRVGEAFF.

The table lists this clone with a few counts. This chain links TRBV9 with TRBJ1-2; TRBD1 aligns across 10 bases. With V trimmed by 0 bases and J by 8 bases, 10 bases remained unmatched. Germline loops: CDR1 SGDLS, CDR2 YYNGEE. The CDR3 covers 16 residues. The CDR3 coding sequence is TGTGCCAGCAGCGTAGCGGTGGGACAGGGGACTCGGGGCTACACCTTC. Translating it yields CASSVAVGQGTRGYTF.

The chain joins TRBV10-3 to TRBJ2-2; TRBD2 aligns across 14 bases. The CDR3 spans 14 residues. V was pared by 11 bases and J by 7 bases, with 6 bases of the junction left unmatched. CDR1 and CDR2 (germline): ENHRY, SYGVKD. Written as DNA, the CDR3 is TGTGCCTCTAGGGGACTAGCGGGGGACGGGGAGCTGTTTTTT. Protein: CASRGLAGDGELFF.

The CDR3 DNA reads as TGTGCCAGCAGTTTTAGGGGTAGCGGGGTAGGTGAGCAGTTCTTC. This translates into CASSFRGSGVGEQFF. The genes are TRBV6-2 or TRBV6-3 and TRBJ2-1; 8 bases align to TRBD2. This CDR3 is built from 15 residues. Trimming removed 4 bases from V and 9 bases from J; junction bases left unmatched: 11. From germline, CDR1 is MNHEY and CDR2 SVGEGT.

The chain joins TRBV11-1 to TRBJ2-5, with D maybe TRBD1 (6 bases). Trimming took 1 base from V and 5 from J, leaving 17 bases between them. This CDR3 is 16 amino acids long. Germline-derived CDR1 and CDR2 are SGHAT and FQDESV (reference sequence). The CDR3: CASSLGGGGSRETQYF. DNA for the CDR3: TGTGCCAGCAGCTTAGGTGGGGGCGGTAGCCGGGAGACCCAGTACTTC.

This chain connects TRBV5-6 to TRBJ1-2, with 7 bases aligning to TRBD1. J was trimmed by 3 bases and V by 5 bases; bases with no gene match: 7. This CDR3 spans 14 amino acids. The germline V gene encodes CDR1 SGHDT and CDR2 YYEEEE. The CDR3 coding sequence is TGTGCCAGCAGGCTGGGACAGACTGACTATGGCTACACCTTC. It codes for CASRLGQTDYGYTF. Full variable domain (outside the CDR3, taken from reference TRBV5-6 and TRBJ1-2): DAGVTQSPTHLIKTRGQQVTLRCSPKSGHDTVSWYQQALGQGPQFIFQYYEEEERQRGNFPDRFSGHQFPNYSSELNVNALLLGDSALYLCASRLGQTDYGYTFGSGTRLTVV.

The chain carries TRBV7-2 and TRBJ1-6, with D perhaps TRBD1 (5 bases). With 6 bases removed from V and 8 bases from J, the gap between germline ends came to 17 bases. Germline values: CDR1 SGHTA, CDR2 FQGNSA. This CDR3 contains 15 residues. The CDR3 spells CASRAAGVGDSPLHF. The CDR3 nucleotides are TGTGCCAGCAGAGCCGCGGGGGTAGGTGATTCACCCCTCCACTTT.

The rearrangement uses TRBV3-1 (or the pseudogene TRBV3-2) and TRBJ2-5, with 9 bases fitting TRBD2. The V segment lost 1 base and the J segment 5 bases; nucleotides outside the gene matches: 5. This CDR3 has 15 residues. CDR1 is LGHDT and CDR2 is YNNKEL in the germline V gene (reference sequence). This CDR3 reads CASSQVAGGPETQYF. CDR3 DNA sequence: TGTGCCAGCAGCCAAGTTGCGGGGGGGCCTGAGACCCAGTACTTC.

The CDR3 nucleotides are TGTGCCAGCAGTGAAGTCGGGGCAGGGGGCTATCGTGACTATGGCTACACCTTC. This sequence encodes CASSEVGAGGYRDYGYTF. This sequence joins TRBV6-1 and TRBJ1-2, with TRBD1 matching over 8 bases. The J segment lost 3 bases and the V segment lost 1 base, leaving 13 bases of the junction unmatched. CDR1 MNHNS and CDR2 SASEGT come from the germline V gene. This CDR3 spans 18 amino acids.

The chain joins TRBV6-6 to TRBJ1-5; D is perhaps TRBD1 (5 bases). Germline CDR1 and CDR2: MNHNY and SVGAGI (reference sequence). Between the trimmed V and J ends, which lost 0 bases and 4 bases, there was a span of 13 bases. This CDR3 spans 16 amino acids. CDR3 in DNA: TGTGCCAGCAGTTACTCAGGGGCGCGAATTAATCAGCCCCAGCATTTT. Encoded protein: CASSYSGARINQPQHF.

The chain employs TRBV2 and TRBJ1-1, with 11 bases that match TRBD1. Trimming removed 7 bases from V and 5 bases from J; junction bases left unmatched: 9. Germline loops: CDR1 SNHLY, CDR2 FYNNEI. There are 15 residues in the CDR3. CDR3 loop: CASNILRDRGTEAFF. The CDR3, as DNA: TGTGCCAGCAATATCCTCCGGGACAGGGGGACTGAAGCTTTCTTT. Filled out from reference TRBV2 and TRBJ1-1, the complete variable domain reads EPEVTQTPSHQVTQMGQEVILRCVPISNHLYFYWYRQILGQKVEFLVSFYNNEISEKSEIFDDQFSVERPDGSNFTLKIRSTKLEDSAMYFCASNILRDRGTEAFFGQGTRLTVV.

The chain employs TRBV7-9 and TRBJ1-2; the D is unclear. Per germline, CDR1 SEHNR and CDR2 FQNEAQ (reference sequence). The V and J ends lost 5 bases and 11 bases respectively, with 15 bases between them. The CDR3 contains 12 residues. Written as DNA, the CDR3 is TGTGCCAGCAGCCTCAGTGGGTCCAGGTACACCTTC. Its translation is CASSLSGSRYTF.

The chain's CDR3 is CASSLYQNTIYF. The CDR3 bases are TGTGCCAGCAGCTTATATCAGAACACCATATATTTT. This chain uses TRBV7-8 with TRBJ1-3; D gene ambiguous. V was trimmed by 2 bases and J by 7 bases, leaving 6 bases between them. CDR3 size: 12 residues. Germline V gene sequence: CDR1 SGHVS, CDR2 FQNEAQ.

This clone is medium-sized (0.01 to 0.1%) in the sample. The gene calls are TRBV5-1 and TRBJ2-1; weak D call: TRBD1 (7 bases). V lost 4 bases and J 5 bases, leaving 19 bases between the germline ends. The CDR3 has 16 amino acids. CDR1 and CDR2 (germline): SGHRS, YFSETQ. The CDR3 DNA sequence: TGCGCCAGCAGCCCGGAGGGGGCCGGAAGACACAATGAGCAGTTCTTC. Its protein product is CASSPEGAGRHNEQFF. The whole variable domain, remainder taken from reference TRBV5-1 and TRBJ2-1, is KAGVTQTPRYLIKTRGQQVTLSCSPISGHRSVSWYQQTPGQGLQFLFEYFSETQRNKGNFPGRFSGRQFSNSRSEMNVSTLELGDSALYLCASSPEGAGRHNEQFFGPGTRLTVL.

CDR3: CASSGDRVSTEAFF. For the CDR3, the DNA is TGTGCCAGCAGTGGGGACAGGGTTAGCACTGAAGCTTTCTTT. This chain uses TRBV2 with TRBJ1-1; 9 positions match TRBD1. The CDR3 covers 14 residues. V dropped 4 bases and J dropped 4; count of bases not matched to a gene: 4. Germline V gives CDR1 SNHLY, CDR2 FYNNEI.

The chain recombines TRBV5-5 with TRBJ1-2, with 10 bases fitting TRBD1. CDR1 and CDR2 from the germline V gene are SGHKS and YYEKEE (reference sequence). The CDR3 runs to 13 residues. The junction had 5 bases not matched to a gene; V was cut back by 4 bases and J by 8 bases. The CDR3 coding sequence is TGTGCCAGCAGCGTGACAGGGGGCGAAGGCTACACCTTC. Translated, it gives CASSVTGGEGYTF.

J is TRBJ2-3 and V is TRBV28, with 10 positions matching TRBD2. This CDR3 has 18 amino acids. Germline V gives CDR1 MDHEN, CDR2 SYDVKM. The trim removed 4 bases at V and 0 bases at J, leaving 10 bases unmatched. The DNA of the CDR3 is TGTGCCAGCAGTTCCAAGTATGGACTAGCGGCTAGCACAGATACGCAGTATTTT. Its protein product is CASSSKYGLAASTDTQYF. The variable domain in full, with the rest retrieved from reference TRBV28 and TRBJ2-3, is DVKVTQSSRYLVKRTGEKVFLECVQDMDHENMFWYRQDPGLGLRLIYFSYDVKMKEKGDIPEGYSVSREKKERFSLILESASTNQTSMYLCASSSKYGLAASTDTQYFGPGTRLTVL.